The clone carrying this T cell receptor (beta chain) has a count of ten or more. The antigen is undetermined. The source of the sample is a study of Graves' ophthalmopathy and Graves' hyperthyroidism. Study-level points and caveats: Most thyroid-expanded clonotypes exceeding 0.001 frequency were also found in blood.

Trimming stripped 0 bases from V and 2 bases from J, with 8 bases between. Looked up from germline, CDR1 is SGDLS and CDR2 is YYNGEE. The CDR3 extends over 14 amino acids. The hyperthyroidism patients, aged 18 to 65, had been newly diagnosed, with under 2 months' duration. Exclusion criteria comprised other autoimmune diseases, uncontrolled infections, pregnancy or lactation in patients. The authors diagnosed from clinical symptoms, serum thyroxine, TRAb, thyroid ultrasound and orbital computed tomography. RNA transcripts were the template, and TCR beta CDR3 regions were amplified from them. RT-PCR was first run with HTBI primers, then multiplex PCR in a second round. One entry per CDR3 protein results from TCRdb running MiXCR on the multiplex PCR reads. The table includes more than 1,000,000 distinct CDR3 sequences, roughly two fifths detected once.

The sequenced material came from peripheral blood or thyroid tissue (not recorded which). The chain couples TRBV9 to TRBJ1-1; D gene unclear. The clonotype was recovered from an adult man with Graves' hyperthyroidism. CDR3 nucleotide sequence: TGTGCCAGCAGCGTAGCTACGGGAAACACTGAAGCTTTCTTT. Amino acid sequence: CASSVATGNTEAFF.